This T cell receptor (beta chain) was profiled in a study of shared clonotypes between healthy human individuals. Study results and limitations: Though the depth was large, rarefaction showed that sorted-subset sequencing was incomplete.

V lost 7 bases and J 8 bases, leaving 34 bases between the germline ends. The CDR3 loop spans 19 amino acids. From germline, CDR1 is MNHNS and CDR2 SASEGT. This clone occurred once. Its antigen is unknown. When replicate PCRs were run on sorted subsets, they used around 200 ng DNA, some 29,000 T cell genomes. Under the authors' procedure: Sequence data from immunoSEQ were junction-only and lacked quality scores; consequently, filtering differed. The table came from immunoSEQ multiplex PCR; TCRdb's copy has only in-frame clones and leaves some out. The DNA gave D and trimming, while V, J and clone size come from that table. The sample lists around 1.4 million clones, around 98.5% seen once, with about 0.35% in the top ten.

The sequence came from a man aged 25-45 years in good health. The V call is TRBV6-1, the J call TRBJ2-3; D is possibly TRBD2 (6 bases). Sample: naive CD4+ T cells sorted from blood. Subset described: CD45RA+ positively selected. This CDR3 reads CASTKAIYPSGLNPTTQYF. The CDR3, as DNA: TGTGCCAGCACTAAAGCCATTTATCCCAGCGGGCTCAACCCCACTACGCAGTATTTT.